This T cell receptor (beta chain) was identified during a study of OX40 agonist ivuxolimab in advanced cancers. Study background: Ivuxolimab, which patients received intravenously every 2 weeks, was dosed at 0.01 to 10 mg/kg.

Systemic immunosuppression or autoimmune disease history was grounds to exclude patients. The sampling schedule covered blood at baseline, cycle 4 day 1, and cycle 7 day 1. Sequencing was performed with immunoSEQ multiplex PCR; in TCRdb, only in-frame clones are kept and a portion is missing. The sample records tens of thousands of clones, about 86% being singletons. Per germline, CDR1 SNHLY and CDR2 FYNNEI. The CDR3 spans 17 residues. Unmatched junction bases numbered 12, after V lost 5 bases and J lost 1 base. This clonotype was obtained from an adult with an advanced solid tumor such as melanoma, head and neck, liver or kidney cancer. V usage is TRBV2 and J usage is TRBJ2-5; 8 bases map to TRBD1. Specimen: CD4+ or CD8+ T cells sorted from blood, collected in a trial of the OX40 agonist ivuxolimab. As DNA, the CDR3 is TGTGCCAGCAGTCCGGACAGGGTGAGCCAGAGCCAAGAGACCCAGTACTTC. Protein sequence: CASSPDRVSQSQETQYF.